Below, 26 T cell receptor beta chains from the same sample are listed, as sequenced in a study of lymphopenia after photon versus proton radiotherapy. Profiled with immunoSEQ multiplex PCR; TCRdb holds only in-frame clones, not every one. The sample has 25,000 to 30,000 clones; 81% are singletons. The sequences come from peripheral blood, collected from a patient treated with photon-based radiotherapy. The receptors stem from a man aged 50 to 60 with gastric cancer.

This sequence joins TRBV6-1 and TRBJ1-4; D gene uncertain. The CDR3 covers 14 residues. V lost 9 bases and J lost 0, with 11 bases in between. The germline gives CDR1 MNHNS, CDR2 SASEGT. In nucleotides, the CDR3 is TGTGCCAGGGGGAGGGTTGCAACTAATGAAAAACTGTTTTTT. Translated: CARGRVATNEKLFF.

The CDR3 sequence is CASSPGGHFYSNQPQHF. In DNA form, the CDR3 reads TGCGCCAGCAGCCCGGGGGGACACTTTTATAGCAATCAGCCCCAGCATTTT. The rearrangement links TRBV5-1 to TRBJ1-5; D possibly corresponds to TRBD1 (6 bases). With 4 bases removed from V and 0 bases from J, the gap between germline ends came to 17 bases. Germline assignment: CDR1 SGHRS and CDR2 YFSETQ. CDR3 size: 17 residues.

The genes are TRBV9 and TRBJ2-5; D might be TRBD2 (6 bases). This CDR3 comprises 12 residues. CDR1 SGDLS and CDR2 YYNGEE come from the germline V gene. The V and J ends lost 7 bases and 5 bases respectively, with 12 bases between them. The CDR3 sequence is CASGTFGETQYF. The CDR3 DNA reads TGTGCCAGCGGGACTTTCGGGGAGACCCAGTACTTC.

This clone was seen just once. The chain joins TRBV6-1 to TRBJ1-2; no firm D call. The CDR3 is made up of 12 amino acids. The germline V and J ends were trimmed by 3 bases and 12 bases, with 14 bases remaining between them. Germline V gene sequence: CDR1 MNHNS, CDR2 SASEGT. CDR3 DNA: TGTGCCAGCAGTGACGGGCCTGAGGTAGACACCTTC. Its protein product is CASSDGPEVDTF.

The CDR3 protein is CASSLFTGEETQYF. In DNA, the CDR3 is TGTGCCAGCAGCTTGTTCACGGGGGAAGAGACCCAGTACTTC. The chain links TRBV5-6 to TRBJ2-5; tentatively, D is TRBD2 (6 bases). Trimming shortened V by 1 base and J by 3 bases, and 10 bases separated the two germline ends. Germline assignment: CDR1 SGHDT and CDR2 YYEEEE. The CDR3 loop spans 14 amino acids.

The CDR3 sequence is CASGAIKDTQYF. In nucleotides, the CDR3 is TGTGCTAGTGGTGCAATAAAAGATACGCAGTATTTT. The chain combines TRBV12-5 with TRBJ2-3, with D uncertain. Germline values: CDR1 LGHNT, CDR2 FRNRAP. The CDR3 sequence is 12 residues long. Trimming took off 5 bases at V and 5 bases at J, with 8 bases between the two ends.

The rearrangement uses TRBV19 and TRBJ1-3; D uncertain. Deletions cut 2 bases from V and 6 bases from J, with 5 bases between. Germline CDR1 reads LNHDA; CDR2 reads SQIVND (reference sequence). This CDR3 has 12 amino acids. CDR3: CASSIYENTIYF. In DNA, the CDR3 is TGTGCCAGTAGTATATATGAAAACACCATATATTTT. Together with reference TRBV19 and TRBJ1-3, the CDR3 gives the full variable domain: DGGITQSPKYLFRKEGQNVTLSCEQNLNHDAMYWYRQDPGQGLRLIYYSQIVNDFQKGDIAEGYSVSREKKESFPLTVTSAQKNPTAFYLCASSIYENTIYFGEGSWLTVV.

At least ten counts were recorded for this clone. The chain carries TRBV5-8 and TRBJ1-3; D may be TRBD1 (5 bases). Germline-derived CDR1 and CDR2 are SGHTS and YDEGEE. V dropped 2 bases and J dropped 3 bases, with 12 bases sitting between them. This CDR3 comprises 15 residues. The DNA of the CDR3 is TGTGCCAGCAGCTTCCCCGGGGGTAGTGGAAACACCATATATTTT. It specifies CASSFPGGSGNTIYF. The full variable domain, completed using reference TRBV5-8 and TRBJ1-3, is EAGVTQSPTHLIKTRGQQATLRCSPISGHTSVYWYQQALGLGLQFLLWYDEGEERNRGNFPPRFSGRQFPNYSSELNVNALELEDSALYLCASSFPGGSGNTIYFGEGSWLTVV.

The chain uses TRBV30 and TRBJ2-3; D assignment may be TRBD1 or TRBD2 (6 bases each). Germline-derived CDR1 and CDR2 are GTSNPN and SVGIG (reference sequence). The V gene lost 0 bases and the J gene lost 1 base, with 11 bases spanning the gap. This CDR3 spans 15 amino acids. The CDR3 nucleotides are TGTGCCTGGAGTGTAGGGGGGCTCGGCACAGATACGCAGTATTTT. Protein: CAWSVGGLGTDTQYF. Drawing the rest from reference TRBV30 and TRBJ2-3, the complete variable domain is SQTIHQWPATLVQPVGSPLSLECTVEGTSNPNLYWYRQAAGRGLQLLFYSVGIGQISSEVPQNLSASRPQDRQFILSSKKLLLSDSGFYLCAWSVGGLGTDTQYFGPGTRLTVL.

The chain has TRBV7-2 and TRBJ2-7, with 8 bases matching TRBD2. Germline CDR1 SGHTA, CDR2 FQGNSA. The V and J ends lost 2 bases and 7 bases, in that order; junction bases with no gene match: 7. The length of the CDR3 is 14 residues. The CDR3 DNA reads TGTGCCAGCAGCTTACTAGCGGGTTCCTTGGAGCAGTACTTC. Translation: CASSLLAGSLEQYF.

This sequence joins TRBV6-4 and TRBJ2-6, with 7 positions matching TRBD1. With V trimmed by 4 bases and J by 0 bases, 3 bases remained unmatched. This CDR3 spans 16 amino acids. In germline, CDR1 is MRHNA, CDR2 SNTAGT. CDR3 DNA sequence: TGTGCCAGCAGTGTTTCAGGGGGCTCTGGGGCCAACGTCCTGACTTTC. This gives the protein CASSVSGGSGANVLTF.

The rearrangement uses TRBV5-6 and TRBJ2-7; TRBD1 matches 7 bases. This CDR3 is built from 15 residues. Germline CDR1 and CDR2: SGHDT and YYEEEE. J gave up 2 bases and V 4 bases, and 9 bases lay outside the gene matches. CDR3 sequence: CASSDRDSRTYEQYV. DNA of the CDR3: TGTGCCAGCAGCGACCGGGACAGTCGAACCTACGAGCAGTACGTC.

V gene TRBV7-2 combines with J gene TRBJ1-5; 8 positions agree with TRBD1. CDR3 length: 14 amino acids. V shed 4 bases and J 7 bases; nucleotides not matched to a gene: 6. Per the germline V gene, CDR1 is SGHTA and CDR2 is FQGNSA. The chain's CDR3 is CASSSDRVTQPQHF. The CDR3 nucleotides are TGTGCCAGCAGCTCGGACAGGGTAACGCAGCCCCAGCATTTT. Full variable domain (outside the CDR3, taken from reference TRBV7-2 and TRBJ1-5): GAGVSQSPSNKVTEKGKDVELRCDPISGHTALYWYRQSLGQGLEFLIYFQGNSAPDKSGLPSDRFSAERTGGSVSTLTIQRTQQEDSAVYLCASSSDRVTQPQHFGDGTRLSIL.

CDR3 loop: CASRKITGFTGELFF. The DNA of the CDR3 is TGTGCCAGTAGGAAAATAACAGGGTTCACCGGGGAGCTGTTTTTT. This chain uses TRBV19 with TRBJ2-2; the D gene is possibly TRBD1 (6 bases). From germline, CDR1 is LNHDA and CDR2 SQIVND (reference sequence). Trimming took 6 bases from V and 4 from J, leaving 15 bases between them. The CDR3 length is 15 residues.

This clone was recorded a few times. The chain carries TRBV6-5 and TRBJ1-6, with D maybe TRBD1 (6 bases). This CDR3 is built from 14 residues. CDR1 and CDR2 (germline): MNHEY, SVGAGI. V was clipped by 4 bases and J by 9 bases, with 13 bases between them. CDR3: CASSSRDIGSPLHF. As DNA, the CDR3 is TGTGCCAGCAGTTCCCGGGACATAGGTTCACCCCTCCACTTT.

The chain combines TRBV6-6 with TRBJ2-4; 7 bases match TRBD1. Losses at the gene ends were 4 bases for V and 3 bases for J; bases not matched to a gene: 6. Germline CDR1 MNHNY, CDR2 SVGAGI (reference sequence). This CDR3 is 15 amino acids long. This chain's CDR3 is CASSSRTGSKNIQYF. CDR3 coding DNA: TGTGCCAGCAGTTCCCGGACAGGTAGCAAAAACATTCAGTACTTC.

The chain links TRBV6-5 to TRBJ2-5; 11 nucleotides line up with TRBD2. The CDR3 sequence is 15 residues long. CDR1 is MNHEY, CDR2 SVGAGI, per germline. The trim removed 4 bases at V and 5 bases at J, leaving 6 bases unmatched. As DNA, the CDR3 is TGTGCCAGCAGTTCCACTAGCGGGGGAGGCGAGACCCAGTACTTC. Encoded protein: CASSSTSGGGETQYF.

The chain uses TRBV15 and TRBJ1-5; D is possibly TRBD1 (5 bases). Per germline, CDR1 LNHNV and CDR2 YYDKDF (reference sequence). V gave up 3 bases and J gave up 7 bases, with 10 bases separating them. The CDR3 sequence is 13 residues long. DNA of the CDR3: TGTGCCACCAGCAGGGGGGGACTCCAGCCCCAGCATTTT. Protein: CATSRGGLQPQHF.

The gene calls are TRBV2 and TRBJ1-2, with 7 bases identical to TRBD1. CDR1 is SNHLY, CDR2 FYNNEI, per germline. This CDR3 has 11 residues. Germline trimming cut 6 bases from V and 10 bases from J; bases unmatched to any gene: 5. In DNA, the CDR3 is TGTGCCAGCAGGAGGGGACAGACCTACACCTTC. Translation gives CASRRGQTYTF.

The rearrangement uses TRBV5-6 and TRBJ2-6, with TRBD2 identical over 9 bases. J gave up 0 bases and V 3 bases, and 1 base lay outside the gene matches. The CDR3 has 16 residues. CDR1 is SGHDT and CDR2 is YYEEEE in the germline V gene. CDR3 in amino acids: CASSYSGGSGANVLTF. CDR3 DNA sequence: TGTGCCAGCAGCTATAGCGGGGGCTCTGGGGCCAACGTCCTGACTTTC.

V is TRBV5-8 and J is TRBJ2-1; D is perhaps TRBD1 (6 bases). The CDR3 has 13 amino acids. Trimming pared 6 bases from V and 7 bases from J, leaving 14 bases between. CDR1 SGHTS and CDR2 YDEGEE come from the germline V gene. In nucleotides, the CDR3 is TGTGCCAGCACCAACCAGGGGAAGAATGAGCAGTTCTTC. It translates to CASTNQGKNEQFF.

V usage is TRBV7-2 and J usage is TRBJ1-4; D call uncertain. Germline assignment: CDR1 SGHTA and CDR2 FQGNSA. V dropped 6 bases and J dropped 8 bases, with 16 bases sitting between them. The CDR3 runs to 14 residues. The CDR3 sequence is CASRFSMVGEKLFF. In DNA, the CDR3 is TGTGCCAGCAGATTCTCGATGGTTGGGGAAAAACTGTTTTTT.

V usage is TRBV7-9 and J usage is TRBJ2-7; D is tentatively TRBD1 or TRBD2 (6 bases each). V dropped 5 bases and J dropped 2 bases, with 19 bases sitting between them. This CDR3 is 16 amino acids long. CDR1 and CDR2 (germline): SEHNR, FQNEAQ (reference sequence). This chain's CDR3 is CASSRIQGLAPYEQYF. The CDR3, as DNA: TGTGCCAGCAGCCGAATCCAGGGGCTAGCGCCCTACGAGCAGTACTTC.

This chain uses TRBV4-1 with TRBJ2-5, with 7 bases fitting TRBD2. Germline loops: CDR1 MGHRA, CDR2 YSYEKL. The CDR3 has 15 residues. V lost 4 bases, J lost 2 bases, and 7 bases stayed unmatched. CDR3 bases: TGCGCCAGCAGCCGCGCCGGGGGGAGACAAGAGACCCAGTACTTC. It translates to CASSRAGGRQETQYF.

This clone was detected a few times. The rearrangement links TRBV7-3 to TRBJ1-2, with D possibly being TRBD1 (6 bases). The CDR3 contains 15 residues. The V end lost 0 bases, the J end lost 2 bases, and 10 bases lay between the germline ends. Per the germline V gene, CDR1 is SGHTA and CDR2 is FQGTGA. The CDR3 DNA sequence: TGTGCCAGCAGCTTAACGGGACACCCCAACTATGGCTACACCTTC. Its translation: CASSLTGHPNYGYTF.

This clone was seen just once. The chain links TRBV6-5 to TRBJ1-1, with TRBD1 matching over 7 bases. Unmatched junction bases numbered 6, after V lost 6 bases and J lost 8 bases. Germline values: CDR1 MNHEY, CDR2 SVGAGI. There are 12 residues in the CDR3. The CDR3 reads CASSRRDREAFF. CDR3 sequence (DNA): TGTGCCAGCAGCCGCCGGGACAGAGAAGCTTTCTTT.